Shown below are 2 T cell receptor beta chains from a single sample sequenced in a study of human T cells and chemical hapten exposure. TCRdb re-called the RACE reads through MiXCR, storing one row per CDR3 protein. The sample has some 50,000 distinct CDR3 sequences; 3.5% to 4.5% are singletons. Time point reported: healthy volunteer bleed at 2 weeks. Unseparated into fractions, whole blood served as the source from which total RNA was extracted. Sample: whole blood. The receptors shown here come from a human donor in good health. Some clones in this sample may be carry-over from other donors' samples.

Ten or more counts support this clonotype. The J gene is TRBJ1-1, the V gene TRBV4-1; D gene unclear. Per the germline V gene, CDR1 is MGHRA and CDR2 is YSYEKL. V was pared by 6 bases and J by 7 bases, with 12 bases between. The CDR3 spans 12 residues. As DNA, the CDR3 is TGCGCCAGCAGAAAAATCGGTAGTGAAGCTTTCTTT. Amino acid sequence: CASRKIGSEAFF.

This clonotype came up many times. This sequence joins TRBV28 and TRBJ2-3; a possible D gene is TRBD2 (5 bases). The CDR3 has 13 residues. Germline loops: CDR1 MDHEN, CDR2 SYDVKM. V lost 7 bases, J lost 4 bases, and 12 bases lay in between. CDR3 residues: CASILPDSDTQYF. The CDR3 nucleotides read TGTGCCAGCATCTTGCCGGACTCAGATACGCAGTATTTT.